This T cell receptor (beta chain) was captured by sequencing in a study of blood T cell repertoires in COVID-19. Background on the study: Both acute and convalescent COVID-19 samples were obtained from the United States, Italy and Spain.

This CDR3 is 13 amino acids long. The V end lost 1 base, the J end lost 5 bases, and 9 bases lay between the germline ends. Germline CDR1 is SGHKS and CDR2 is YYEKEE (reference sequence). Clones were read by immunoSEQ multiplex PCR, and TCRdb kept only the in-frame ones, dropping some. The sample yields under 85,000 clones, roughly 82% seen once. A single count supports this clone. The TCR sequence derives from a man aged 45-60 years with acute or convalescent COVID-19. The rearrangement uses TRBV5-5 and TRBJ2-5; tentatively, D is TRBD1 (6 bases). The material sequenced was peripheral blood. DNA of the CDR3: TGTGCCAGCAGCTTGAGGGGGACGGAGACCCAGTACTTC. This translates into CASSLRGTETQYF. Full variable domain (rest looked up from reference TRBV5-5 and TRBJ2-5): DAGVTQSPTHLIKTRGQQVTLRCSPISGHKSVSWYQQVLGQGPQFIFQYYEKEERGRGNFPDRFSARQFPNYSSELNVNALLLGDSALYLCASSLRGTETQYFGPGTRLLVL.